The clone carrying this T cell receptor (beta chain) was seen a few times. Its specificity is unknown. Template switching by 5'RACE produced TCR cDNA, adding a universal primer site and UMIs. One entry per CDR3 protein, called by TCRdb with MiXCR from the 5' RACE reads. The sample lists 350,000 to 450,000 distinct CDR3 sequences; under 7.5% were seen once. This entry is derived from a study of T cells after yellow fever vaccination. About the study: Low-cell-number fractions were prepared with SMART-Seq v4 Ultra Low Input.

General study findings and limits: Post-booster repertoires contained most primary-vaccination clones again (roughly 97% CD4, roughly 91% CD8). It was a small share of clonotypes that appeared in both CD4 and CD8 compartments.

With 1 base removed from V and 7 bases from J, the gap between germline ends came to 17 bases. This CDR3 comprises 16 residues. Germline V gene lookup returns CDR1 MGHRA and CDR2 YSYEKL. Specimen: PBMCs, collected 5 days after the yellow fever booster vaccination. The chain uses TRBV4-1 and TRBJ2-1; maybe TRBD2 (7 bases). This clonotype was sampled from a man aged 25 to 45 who received the YFV17D yellow fever vaccine. This chain's CDR3 is CASSQVPGGAMNEQFF. CDR3 DNA sequence: TGCGCCAGCAGCCAAGTCCCGGGGGGCGCAATGAATGAGCAGTTCTTC.